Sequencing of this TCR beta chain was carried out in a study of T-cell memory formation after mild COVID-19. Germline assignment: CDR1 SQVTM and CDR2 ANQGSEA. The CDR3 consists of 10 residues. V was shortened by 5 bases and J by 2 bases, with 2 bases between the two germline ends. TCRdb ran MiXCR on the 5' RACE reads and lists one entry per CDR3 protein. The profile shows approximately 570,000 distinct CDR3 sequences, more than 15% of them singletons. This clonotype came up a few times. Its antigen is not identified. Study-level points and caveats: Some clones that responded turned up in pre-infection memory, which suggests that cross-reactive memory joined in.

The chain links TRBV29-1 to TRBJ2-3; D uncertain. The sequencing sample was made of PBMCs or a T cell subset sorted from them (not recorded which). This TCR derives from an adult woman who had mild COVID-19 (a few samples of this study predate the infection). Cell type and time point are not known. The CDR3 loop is CSVFTDTQYF. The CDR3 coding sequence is TGCAGCGTTTTCACAGATACGCAGTATTTT.